The 3 T cell receptor beta chains in this list originate from one sample, sequenced in a study of shared clonotypes between healthy human individuals. Data came from immunoSEQ multiplex PCR; TCRdb stores just in-frame clones and leaves some out. The sample lists around 1.9 million clones; about 94% were seen once. CD8 cells regarded as naive lacked CD45RO, were positively chosen for CCR7, and omitted terminally differentiated effector memory CD45RA+ cells. The sample consisted of naive CD8+ T cells from PBMCs. These receptors all come from a man between 18 and 29 years old in good health. Some clones in this sample may be carry-over from other donors' samples.

This rearrangement joins TRBV7-9 to TRBJ1-2, with D perhaps TRBD1 (5 bases). V lost 5 bases and J 13 bases, leaving 26 bases between the germline ends. The germline V gene has CDR1 SEHNR and CDR2 FQNEAQ (reference sequence). This CDR3 spans 15 amino acids. CDR3 coding DNA: TGTGCCAGCAGCCCGGGAGGGGCTCAGCCCCTATTTTTCACCTTC. This encodes CASSPGGAQPLFFTF.

The chain employs TRBV4-1 and TRBJ1-3; D gene unclear. Trimming took off 0 bases at V and 2 bases at J, with 17 bases between the two ends. This CDR3 region has 18 residues. The germline V gene encodes CDR1 MGHRA and CDR2 YSYEKL. The DNA for the CDR3 is TGCGCCAGCAGCCAAGATAAAGGCACTTCCAGAACTGGAAACACCATATATTTT. Translated, it gives CASSQDKGTSRTGNTIYF.

The rearrangement links TRBV9 to TRBJ1-2; D remains unclear. Per the germline V gene, CDR1 is SGDLS and CDR2 is YYNGEE. The CDR3 has 15 residues. The V and J ends lost 9 bases and 0 bases respectively, with 18 bases between them. The CDR3 here is CATTVMDSSNYGYTF. Written as DNA, the CDR3 is TGTGCCACCACCGTTATGGACTCCTCTAACTATGGCTACACCTTC.